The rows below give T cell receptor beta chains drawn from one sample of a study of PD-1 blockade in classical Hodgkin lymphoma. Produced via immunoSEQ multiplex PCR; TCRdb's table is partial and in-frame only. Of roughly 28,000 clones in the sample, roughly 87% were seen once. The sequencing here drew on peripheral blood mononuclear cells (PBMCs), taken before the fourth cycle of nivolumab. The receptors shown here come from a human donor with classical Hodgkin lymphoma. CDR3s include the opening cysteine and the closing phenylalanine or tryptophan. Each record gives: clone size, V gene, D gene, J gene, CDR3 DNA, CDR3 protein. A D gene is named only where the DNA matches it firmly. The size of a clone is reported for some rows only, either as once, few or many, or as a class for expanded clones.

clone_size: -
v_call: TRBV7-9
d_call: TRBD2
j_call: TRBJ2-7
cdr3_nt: TGTGCCAGCAGCGACACTAGCGCACAGTACTTC
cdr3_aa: CASSDTSAQYF

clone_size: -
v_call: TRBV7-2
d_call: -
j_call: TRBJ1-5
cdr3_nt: TGTGCCAGCAGCTTATCGGTAACGCATAGCAATCAGCCCCAGCATTTT
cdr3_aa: CASSLSVTHSNQPQHF

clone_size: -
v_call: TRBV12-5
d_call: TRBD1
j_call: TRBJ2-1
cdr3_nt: TGTGCTAGTGGTTTGGTACGTCCCCCGGGACAGGGAGGTACGGGTGAGCAGTTCTTC
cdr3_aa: CASGLVRPPGQGGTGEQFF

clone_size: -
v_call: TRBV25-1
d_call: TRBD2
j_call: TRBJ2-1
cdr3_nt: TGTGCCAGCAGTCGGGGGGACGAATACAATGAGCAGTTCTTC
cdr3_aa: CASSRGDEYNEQFF

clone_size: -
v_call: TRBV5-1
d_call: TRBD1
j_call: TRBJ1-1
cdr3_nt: TGCGCCAGCAGCTTGGAGTCGGGACAGGGTGGGGGAGCTTTCTTT
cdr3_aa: CASSLESGQGGGAFF

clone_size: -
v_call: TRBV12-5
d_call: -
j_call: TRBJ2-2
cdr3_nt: TGTGCTAGTGGTTTGTCCGCGGGGAACACCGGGGAGCTGTTTTTT
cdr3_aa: CASGLSAGNTGELFF

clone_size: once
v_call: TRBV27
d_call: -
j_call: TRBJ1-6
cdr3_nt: TGTGCCAGCAGTCGGACAGTGATATATAATTCACCCCTCCACTTT
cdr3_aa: CASSRTVIYNSPLHF

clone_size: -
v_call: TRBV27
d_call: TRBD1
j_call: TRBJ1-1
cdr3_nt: TGTGCCAGCCGGACAGGGGTGTCGGGCACTGAAGCTTTCTTT
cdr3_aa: CASRTGVSGTEAFF

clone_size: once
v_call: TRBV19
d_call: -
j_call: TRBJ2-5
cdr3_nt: TGTGCCACAGCGATAGGGGGGGAATTTACACAAGAGACCCAGTACTTC
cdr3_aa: CATAIGGEFTQETQYF

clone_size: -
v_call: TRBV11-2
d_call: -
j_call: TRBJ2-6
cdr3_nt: TGTGCCAGCAGCTCACCGGTATGGACAGTTCCTTCTGGGGCCAACGTCCTGACTTTC
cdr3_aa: CASSSPVWTVPSGANVLTF

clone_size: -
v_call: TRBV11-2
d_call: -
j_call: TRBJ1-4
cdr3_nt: TGTGCCAGCAGCTTAGAACATCTAGCAACTAATGAAAAACTGTTTTTT
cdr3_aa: CASSLEHLATNEKLFF

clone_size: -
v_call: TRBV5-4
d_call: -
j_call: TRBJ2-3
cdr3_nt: TGTGCCAGCAGCCTTCCGGCGGATTATACGCAGTATTTT
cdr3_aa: CASSLPADYTQYF

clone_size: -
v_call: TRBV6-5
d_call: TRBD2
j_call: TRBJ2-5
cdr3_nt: TGTGCCAGCAGTACCCGTGCGGGGGGGCCAGAGACCCAGTACTTC
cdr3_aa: CASSTRAGGPETQYF

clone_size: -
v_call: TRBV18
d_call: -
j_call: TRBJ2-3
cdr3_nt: TGTGCCAGCCTAAGAACAGATACGCAGTATTTT
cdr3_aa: CASLRTDTQYF

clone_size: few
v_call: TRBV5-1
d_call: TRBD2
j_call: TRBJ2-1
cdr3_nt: TGCGCCAGCAGCTTGGCCGGGCAGCGGGGTCGGTTCTTC
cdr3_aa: CASSLAGQRGRFF

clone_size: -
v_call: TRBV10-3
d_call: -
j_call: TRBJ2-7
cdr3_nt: TGTGCCATCAGTGAGTCGATATTTGGGGGCGGTTCCTACGAGCAGTACTTC
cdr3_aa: CAISESIFGGGSYEQYF

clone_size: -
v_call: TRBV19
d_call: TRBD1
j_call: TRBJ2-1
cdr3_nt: TGTGCCAGTAGTGTTACAGGGGGCAATGAGCAGTTCTTC
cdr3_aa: CASSVTGGNEQFF

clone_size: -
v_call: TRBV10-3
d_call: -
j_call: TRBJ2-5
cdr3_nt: TGTGCCATCAGTGAGTCGTTGGGGTTCCCACAAGAGACCCAGTACTTC
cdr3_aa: CAISESLGFPQETQYF

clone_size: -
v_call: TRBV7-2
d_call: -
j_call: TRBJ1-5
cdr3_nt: TGTGCCAGCAGCTGGGATCCGTGGGTCTATCAGCCCCAGCATTTT
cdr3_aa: CASSWDPWVYQPQHF

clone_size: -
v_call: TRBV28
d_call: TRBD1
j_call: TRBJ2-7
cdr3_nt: TGTGCCAGCAGCTGGGCAGGGGGAGAGTCCTACGAGCAGTACTTC
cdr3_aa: CASSWAGGESYEQYF

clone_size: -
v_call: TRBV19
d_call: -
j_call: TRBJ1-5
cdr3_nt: TGTGCCAGTAGTATCGATGGCGGTTACAATCAGCCCCAGCATTTT
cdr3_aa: CASSIDGGYNQPQHF

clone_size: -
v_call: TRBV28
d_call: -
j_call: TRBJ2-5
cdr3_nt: TGTGCCAGCACCCCACCTATCTACCAAGAGACCCAGTACTTC
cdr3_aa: CASTPPIYQETQYF

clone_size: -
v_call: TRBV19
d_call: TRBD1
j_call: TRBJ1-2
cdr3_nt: TGTGCCAGTACCGCTACCTCCGGGACAGGGGCGAGAGATGGCTACACCTTC
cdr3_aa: CASTATSGTGARDGYTF

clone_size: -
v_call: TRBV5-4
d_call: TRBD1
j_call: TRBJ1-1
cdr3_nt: TGTGCCAGCAGCTTGGGCGGGAACAGGGGGAGAACTGAAGCTTTCTTT
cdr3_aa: CASSLGGNRGRTEAFF

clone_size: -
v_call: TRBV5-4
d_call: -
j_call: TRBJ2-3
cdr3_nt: TGTGCCAGCTCCGAGCCTAGCTCCTCGGATACGCAGTATTTT
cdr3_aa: CASSEPSSSDTQYF

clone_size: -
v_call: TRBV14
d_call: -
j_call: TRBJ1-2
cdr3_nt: TGTGCCAGCAGCCAAGATAGGGTAAACTATGGCTACACCTTC
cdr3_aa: CASSQDRVNYGYTF

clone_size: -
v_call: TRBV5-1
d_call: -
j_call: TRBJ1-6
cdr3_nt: TGCGCCAGCAGCTTGGGGGAGCCTACAGGGAATTCACCCCTCCACTTT
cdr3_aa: CASSLGEPTGNSPLHF

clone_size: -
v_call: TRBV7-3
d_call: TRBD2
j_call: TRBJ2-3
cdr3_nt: TGTGCCAGCAGTATTAGCGGGAGCACAGATACGCAGTATTTT
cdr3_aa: CASSISGSTDTQYF

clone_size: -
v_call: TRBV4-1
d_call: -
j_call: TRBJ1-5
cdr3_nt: TGCGCCAGCAGCCAAGTTTCTGATTCGGGTCAGCCCCAGCATTTT
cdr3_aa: CASSQVSDSGQPQHF

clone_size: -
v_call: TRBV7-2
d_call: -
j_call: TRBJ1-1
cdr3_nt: TGTGCCAGCAGCGCCCGGGCGCTGGGAGAAGCTTTCTTT
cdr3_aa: CASSARALGEAFF

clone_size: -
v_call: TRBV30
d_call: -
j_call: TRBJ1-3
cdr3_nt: TGTGCCTGGTGTCCGAGAAACACCATATATTTT
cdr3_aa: CAWCPRNTIYF

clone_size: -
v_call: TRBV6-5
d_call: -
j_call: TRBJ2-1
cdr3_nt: TGTGCCAGCAGTTTGGGACAAATCCCCCCCTACAATGAGCAGTTCTTC
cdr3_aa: CASSLGQIPPYNEQFF

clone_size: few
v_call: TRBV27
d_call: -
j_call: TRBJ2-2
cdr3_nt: TGTGCCAGCAGTCTCCGGGTCGCCGGGGAGCTGTTTTTT
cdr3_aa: CASSLRVAGELFF

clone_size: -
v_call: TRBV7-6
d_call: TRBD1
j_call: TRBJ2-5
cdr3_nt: TGTGCCAGCAGCCTTCGGGCCCCGGGACAGGGGATTCTCCAAGAGACCCAGTACTTC
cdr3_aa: CASSLRAPGQGILQETQYF

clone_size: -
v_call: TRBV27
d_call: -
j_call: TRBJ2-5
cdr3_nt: TGTGCCAGCAAGGATATCCCCGGAGGGGCTCAAGAGACCCAGTACTTC
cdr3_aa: CASKDIPGGAQETQYF

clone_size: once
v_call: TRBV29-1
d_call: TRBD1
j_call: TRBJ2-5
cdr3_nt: TGCAGCGTACAGGGGACAGGGGTCATGGAGACCCAGTACTTC
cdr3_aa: CSVQGTGVMETQYF

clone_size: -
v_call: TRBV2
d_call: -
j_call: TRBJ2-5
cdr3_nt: TGTGCCAGCAGTGCAGCGATCCAAGAGACCCAGTACTTC
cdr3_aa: CASSAAIQETQYF

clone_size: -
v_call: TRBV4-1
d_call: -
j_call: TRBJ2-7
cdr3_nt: TGCGCCAGCAGCCAAGATCCGGCGGGTGGAAACTACGAGCAGTACTTC
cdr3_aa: CASSQDPAGGNYEQYF

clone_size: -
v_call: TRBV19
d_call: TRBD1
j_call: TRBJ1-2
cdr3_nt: TGTGCCAGTAGTAGTGGTGGGACAGGGGGACGCTATGGCTACACCTTC
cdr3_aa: CASSSGGTGGRYGYTF

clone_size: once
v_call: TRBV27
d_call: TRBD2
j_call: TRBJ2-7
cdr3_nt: TGTGCCAGCAGTCCGCCCCGACTAGCGGCCCCCTACGAGCAGTACTTC
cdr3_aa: CASSPPRLAAPYEQYF